This T cell receptor (beta chain) stems from a study of CD8 T cells in Susac syndrome. With random hexamers, about 0.5 to 1 ug RNA was reverse transcribed. Using its own MiXCR run on the immunoSEQ multiplex PCR reads, TCRdb lists one record per CDR3 protein. The sample contains some 190,000 distinct CDR3 sequences, 85% to 95% of which appear only once. The germline V gene has CDR1 SGHRS and CDR2 YFSETQ. The ends lost 4 bases at V and 8 bases at J; junction bases unmatched: 11. The CDR3 extends over 15 amino acids. The rearrangement joins TRBV5-1 to TRBJ2-1; TRBD2 agrees at 8 bases. The sample taken for sequencing was CD4+ T cells from PBMCs. This clonotype was obtained from a human donor in good health. The CDR3 region has the DNA TGCGCCAGCAGCCCCCGGGTAGCGGGATCCCATGAGCAGTTCTTC. Translated, it gives CASSPRVAGSHEQFF. Full variable domain (remainder filled in from reference TRBV5-1 and TRBJ2-1): KAGVTQTPRYLIKTRGQQVTLSCSPISGHRSVSWYQQTPGQGLQFLFEYFSETQRNKGNFPGRFSGRQFSNSRSEMNVSTLELGDSALYLCASSPRVAGSHEQFFGPGTRLTVL.